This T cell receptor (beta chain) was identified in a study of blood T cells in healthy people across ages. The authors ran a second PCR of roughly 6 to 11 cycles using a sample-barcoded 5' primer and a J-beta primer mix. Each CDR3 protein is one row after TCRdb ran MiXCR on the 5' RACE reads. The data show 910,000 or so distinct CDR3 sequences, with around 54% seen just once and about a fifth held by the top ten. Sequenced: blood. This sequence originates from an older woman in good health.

The CDR3 DNA follows: TGCAGTGCTCCTAGGACTAGCGGGAGGACAGATACGCAGTATTTT. This translates into CSAPRTSGRTDTQYF. The chain recombines TRBV20-1 with TRBJ2-3; 14 bases are shared with TRBD2. The germline V gene has CDR1 DFQATT and CDR2 SNEGSKA (reference sequence). Trimming removed 5 bases from V and 3 bases from J; junction bases left unmatched: 4. The CDR3 runs to 15 residues.